This T cell receptor beta chain was found in a study of blood T cell repertoires in COVID-19. Study processing details: Estimation of nucleated cell counts relied on the amplification of reference gene primers. Using immunoSEQ multiplex PCR, the repertoire was profiled, and TCRdb retains in-frame clones only, with some absent. V, J and clone size were drawn from that table, and D and trimming were deduced from the DNA. The table has about half a million clones, 70% to 90% seen once. The V gene end was trimmed by 6 bases and the J gene end by 7 bases; junction bases not matched to a gene: 14. This CDR3 spans 17 amino acids. Germline CDR1 reads MNHEY; CDR2 reads SMNVEV (reference sequence).

The chain is built from TRBV27 and TRBJ1-4; 10 bases map to TRBD1. What was sequenced was peripheral blood. The sequence was collected from a human donor in a cohort sampled during active COVID-19. CDR3 amino acids: CASSKTLGTGVGEKLFF. The CDR3 DNA reads TGTGCCAGCAGCAAGACCTTGGGGACAGGGGTTGGTGAAAAACTGTTTTTT.